The 12 T cell receptor beta chains presented below share a single source sample, sequenced in a study of T cell responses to AZD1222 COVID-19 vaccine. Clones were read by immunoSEQ multiplex PCR, and TCRdb kept only the in-frame ones, dropping some. This sample has roughly 110,000 clones, with around 90% found just once. The specimen was peripheral blood, collected on day 0 of AZD1222 vaccination. These receptors were obtained from an adult in good health.

This clone was seen once. The DNA of the CDR3 is TGTGCCAGCAGGGGCGGAAACTCGATCATTCAGTACTTC. It is translated as CASRGGNSIIQYF. The chain links TRBV19 to TRBJ2-4; D is perhaps TRBD1 (6 bases). Deletions cut 9 bases from V and 9 bases from J, with 18 bases between. The CDR3 length is 13 residues. Germline lookup yields CDR1 LNHDA and CDR2 SQIVND (reference sequence).

This sequence joins TRBV5-1 and TRBJ1-5, with D unresolved. The CDR3 has 14 amino acids. V gave up 0 bases and J gave up 3 bases, with 7 bases separating them. The germline V gene has CDR1 SGHRS and CDR2 YFSETQ. The DNA of the CDR3 is TGCGCCAGCAGCTTGGACAGCCTCAATCAGCCCCAGCATTTT. It encodes CASSLDSLNQPQHF.

The chain joins TRBV20-1 to TRBJ1-6; D is unresolved. V was cut by 0 bases and J by 8 bases, with 2 bases left in between. The CDR3 extends over 11 amino acids. The germline V gene encodes CDR1 DFQATT and CDR2 SNEGSKA (reference sequence). CDR3 residues: CSAREDSPLHF. The DNA for the CDR3 is TGCAGTGCTAGAGAGGATTCACCCCTCCACTTT.

The CDR3 region is CASSPTASNTEAFF. CDR3 sequence (DNA): TGTGCCAGCTCACCGACAGCCTCGAACACTGAAGCTTTCTTT. The chain joins TRBV18 to TRBJ1-1; a possible D gene is TRBD1 (5 bases). Per germline, CDR1 KGHSH and CDR2 LQKENI. This CDR3 is built from 14 residues. The V and J ends lost 3 bases and 1 base respectively, with 9 bases between them. The variable domain in full, completed from reference TRBV18 and TRBJ1-1, reads NAGVMQNPRHLVRRRGQEARLRCSPMKGHSHVYWYRQLPEEGLKFMVYLQKENIIDESGMPKERFSAEFPKEGPSILRIQQVVRGDSAAYFCASSPTASNTEAFFGQGTRLTVV.

The chain is built from TRBV5-1 and TRBJ2-5; 8 bases match TRBD1. Trimming at V came to 2 bases and at J to 5 bases, leaving 2 bases not matched to a gene. The germline V gene encodes CDR1 SGHRS and CDR2 YFSETQ. This CDR3 region has 13 residues. The CDR3 DNA reads as TGCGCCAGCAGCTTACAGGGGGGTGAGACCCAGTACTTC. Translation: CASSLQGGETQYF.

The V and J genes are TRBV9 and TRBJ1-6; D is unresolved. This CDR3 has 14 amino acids. Germline-derived CDR1 and CDR2 are SGDLS and YYNGEE. Trimming took off 1 base at V and 7 bases at J, with 9 bases between the two ends. CDR3 amino acids: CASSVSSANSPLHF. The CDR3 DNA is TGTGCCAGCAGCGTAAGTTCAGCCAATTCACCCCTCCACTTT.

The rearrangement links TRBV7-2 to TRBJ2-1; D is ambiguous. This CDR3 is 13 amino acids long. Germline-derived CDR1 and CDR2 are SGHTA and FQGNSA. Deletions cut 0 bases from V and 7 bases from J, with 7 bases between. As DNA, the CDR3 is TGTGCCAGCAGCTTAGCGAGAGGTAATGAGCAGTTCTTC. This gives the protein CASSLARGNEQFF.

The V and J genes are TRBV6-5 and TRBJ1-2; the D is unclear. The germline V and J ends were trimmed by 7 bases and 1 base, with 10 bases remaining between them. Per the germline V gene, CDR1 is MNHEY and CDR2 is SVGAGI. The CDR3 consists of 13 residues. The CDR3 DNA follows: TGTGCCAGCAAATCGGGCGATAACTATGGCTACACCTTC. It encodes CASKSGDNYGYTF.

The rearrangement uses TRBV18 and TRBJ1-1; 12 bases are shared with TRBD1. CDR3 length: 14 residues. Per the germline V gene, CDR1 is KGHSH and CDR2 is LQKENI. V lost 5 bases, J lost 7 bases, and 5 bases stayed unmatched. CDR3 sequence (DNA): TGTGCCAGCTCAGGGACAGGGGGCGACAATGAAGCTTTCTTT. Protein product: CASSGTGGDNEAFF.

V gene TRBV18 combines with J gene TRBJ2-7; the D gene is possibly TRBD2 (6 bases). Trimming left V 2 bases short and J 7 bases short, with 9 bases between. The CDR3 is made up of 12 amino acids. Germline CDR1 and CDR2: KGHSH and LQKENI. CDR3 sequence reads: CASSPGGKEQYF. As DNA, the CDR3 is TGTGCCAGCTCACCAGGAGGGAAGGAGCAGTACTTC.

V is TRBV11-2 and J is TRBJ1-1; D not resolved. The CDR3 has 12 residues. Germline V gene lookup returns CDR1 SGHAT and CDR2 FQNNGV. Deletions cut 8 bases from V and 3 bases from J, with 10 bases between. CDR3 sequence (DNA): TGTGCCAGCGGCCCGTCCTACACTGAAGCTTTCTTT. The encoded protein is CASGPSYTEAFF.

V is TRBV30 and J is TRBJ1-2, with 7 bases aligning to TRBD1. Germline CDR1 is GTSNPN and CDR2 is SVGIG (reference sequence). The V and J ends lost 4 bases and 5 bases, in that order; junction bases with no gene match: 10. CDR3 length equals 14 residues. Written as DNA, the CDR3 is TGTGCCTGGATAGCGCATACGACAGGGTATGGCTACACCTTC. It encodes CAWIAHTTGYGYTF.